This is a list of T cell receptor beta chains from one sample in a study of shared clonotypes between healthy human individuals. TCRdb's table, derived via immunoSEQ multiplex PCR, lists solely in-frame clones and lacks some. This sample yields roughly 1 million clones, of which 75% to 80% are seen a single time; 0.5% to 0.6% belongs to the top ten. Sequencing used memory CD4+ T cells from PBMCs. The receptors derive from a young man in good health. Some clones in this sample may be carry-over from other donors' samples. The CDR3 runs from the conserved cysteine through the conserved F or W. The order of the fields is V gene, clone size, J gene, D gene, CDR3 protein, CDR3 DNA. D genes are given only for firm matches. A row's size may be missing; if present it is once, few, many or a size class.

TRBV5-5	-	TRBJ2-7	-	CASSLDGTEQYF	TGTGCCAGCAGCTTGGATGGGACTGAGCAGTACTTC
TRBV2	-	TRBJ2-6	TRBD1	CASSGQGRANVLTF	TGTGCCAGCAGCGGACAGGGAAGGGCCAACGTCCTGACTTTC
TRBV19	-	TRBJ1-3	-	CASSRPHSGNTIYF	TGTGCCAGTAGCCGGCCTCACTCTGGAAACACCATATATTTT
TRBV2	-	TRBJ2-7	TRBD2	CASSRGTSGLYEQYF	TGTGCCAGCAGTCGCGGGACTAGCGGACTCTACGAGCAGTACTTC
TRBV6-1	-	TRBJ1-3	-	CGSRLNSVGGNTIYF	TGTGGATCGAGGCTAAACTCAGTCGGGGGAAACACCATATATTTT
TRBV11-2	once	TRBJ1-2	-	CASSLVQGADYTF	TGTGCCAGCAGCTTAGTACAGGGAGCCGACTACACCTTC
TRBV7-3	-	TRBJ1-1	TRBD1	CASSPQTGGTEAFF	TGTGCCAGCAGCCCCCAGACAGGGGGGACTGAAGCTTTCTTT
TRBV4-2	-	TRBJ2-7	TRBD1	CASSQKTAGTGGAYEQYF	TGTGCCAGCAGCCAAAAGACAGCCGGGACAGGGGGGGCCTACGAGCAGTACTTC
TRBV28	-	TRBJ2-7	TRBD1	CATPSDRDILRFYEQYF	TGTGCCACCCCCTCGGACAGGGATATATTAAGGTTTTACGAGCAGTACTTC
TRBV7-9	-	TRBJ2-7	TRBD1	CASSFQGQSSYEQYF	TGTGCCAGCAGCTTCCAGGGACAGAGCTCCTACGAGCAGTACTTC
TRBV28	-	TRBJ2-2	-	CASSLLERLTGELFF	TGTGCCAGCAGTTTATTAGAGAGGCTTACCGGGGAGCTGTTTTTT
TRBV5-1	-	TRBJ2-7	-	CASSLQLDVGEQYF	TGCGCCAGCAGCTTACAACTAGATGTTGGCGAGCAGTACTTC
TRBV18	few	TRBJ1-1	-	CASSNHRGAAQNTEAFF	TGTGCCAGCTCAAATCACCGCGGGGCCGCACAGAACACTGAAGCTTTCTTT
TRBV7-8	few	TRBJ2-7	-	CASSLGFSRGAYEQYF	TGTGCCAGCAGCTTAGGCTTTTCCAGGGGGGCCTACGAGCAGTACTTC
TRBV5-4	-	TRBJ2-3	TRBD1	CASSSTGGGTDTQYF	TGTGCCAGCAGCTCGACAGGGGGGGGGACAGATACGCAGTATTTT
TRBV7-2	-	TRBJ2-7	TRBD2	CASSLKVAGLAGDEQYF	TGTGCCAGCAGCTTAAAGGTTGCGGGACTAGCGGGAGACGAGCAGTACTTC
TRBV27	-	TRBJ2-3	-	CASSFQGIASDTQYF	TGTGCCAGCAGTTTCCAGGGTATAGCGTCTGATACGCAGTATTTT
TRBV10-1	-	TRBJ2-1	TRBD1	CASSGQGSSYNEQFF	TGCGCCAGCAGTGGACAGGGAAGCTCCTACAATGAGCAGTTCTTC
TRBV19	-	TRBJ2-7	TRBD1	CASSMVGWTGDAGEQYF	TGTGCCAGTAGTATGGTTGGTTGGACAGGGGATGCGGGAGAGCAGTACTTC
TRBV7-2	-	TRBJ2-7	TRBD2	CASSLRTSGSYEQYF	TGTGCCAGCAGCCTTCGGACTAGCGGATCCTACGAGCAGTACTTC
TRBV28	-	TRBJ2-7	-	CAGQPGNSYEQYF	TGTGCCGGCCAACCGGGGAACTCCTACGAGCAGTACTTC
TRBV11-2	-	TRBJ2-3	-	CASSLEARAGVSTDTQYF	TGTGCCAGCAGCTTAGAGGCCCGCGCTGGGGTTAGCACAGATACGCAGTATTTT
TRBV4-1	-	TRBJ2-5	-	CASSPLPQETQYF	TGCGCCAGCAGCCCGCTACCCCAAGAGACCCAGTACTTC
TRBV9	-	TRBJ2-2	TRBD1	CASSLDRGIGGELFF	TGTGCCAGCAGCCTTGACAGGGGGATCGGCGGGGAGCTGTTTTTT
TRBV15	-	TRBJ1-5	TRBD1	CATRTGVYSNQPQHF	TGTGCCACTAGGACAGGGGTCTATAGCAATCAGCCCCAGCATTTT
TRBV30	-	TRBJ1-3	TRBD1	CAWGTGGLGNTIYF	TGTGCCTGGGGTACAGGGGGCTTGGGAAACACCATATATTTT
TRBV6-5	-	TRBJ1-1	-	CASSYYGYMNTEAFF	TGTGCCAGCAGTTACTACGGGTACATGAACACTGAAGCTTTCTTT
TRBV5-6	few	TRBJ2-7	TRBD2	CASSLGPGGEKQYF	TGTGCCAGCAGCTTGGGACCGGGAGGGGAAAAGCAGTACTTC
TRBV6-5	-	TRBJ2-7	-	CASRMDPGRSYEQYF	TGTGCCAGCAGGATGGATCCGGGACGGAGCTACGAGCAGTACTTC
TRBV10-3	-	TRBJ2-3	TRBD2	CAISDAGGGADTQYF	TGTGCCATCAGTGACGCGGGAGGTGGCGCAGATACGCAGTATTTT
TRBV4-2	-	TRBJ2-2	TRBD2	CASSHGTSGLNTGELFF	TGTGCCAGCAGCCACGGGACTAGCGGGTTGAACACCGGGGAGCTGTTTTTT
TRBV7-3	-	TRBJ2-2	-	CASSRQRDGELFF	TGTGCCAGCAGCCGACAGCGAGACGGGGAGCTGTTTTTT
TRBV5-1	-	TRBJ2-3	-	CASSLVGVVGDTQYF	TGCGCCAGCAGCTTGGTGGGAGTTGTAGGAGATACGCAGTATTTT
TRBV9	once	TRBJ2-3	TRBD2	CASSETSGRADTQYF	TGTGCCAGCAGCGAGACTAGCGGGAGGGCAGATACGCAGTATTTT
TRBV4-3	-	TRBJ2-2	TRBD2	CASSRIAGGPLTGELFF	TGCGCCAGCAGCCGAATAGCGGGAGGGCCTCTCACCGGGGAGCTGTTTTTT
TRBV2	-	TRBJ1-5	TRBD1	CASSDDSGGEQPQHF	TGTGCCAGCAGTGACGATTCAGGGGGCGAGCAGCCCCAGCATTTT
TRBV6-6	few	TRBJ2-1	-	CASSYSQANEQFF	TGTGCCAGCAGTTACTCTCAGGCCAATGAGCAGTTCTTC
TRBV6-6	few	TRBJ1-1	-	CASSYGQGTFF	TGTGCCAGCAGTTACGGTCAGGGCACCTTCTTT
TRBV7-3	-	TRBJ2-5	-	CASSLSGLETQYF	TGTGCCAGCAGCTTAAGTGGATTGGAGACCCAGTACTTC
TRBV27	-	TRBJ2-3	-	CASSGGRTDTQYF	TGTGCCAGCAGCGGCGGGCGCACAGATACGCAGTATTTT
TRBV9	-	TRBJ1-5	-	CASNRGSYNQPQHF	TGTGCCAGCAACCGGGGGAGTTACAATCAGCCCCAGCATTTT
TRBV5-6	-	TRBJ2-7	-	CASSPGTERTYEQYF	TGTGCCAGCAGCCCAGGAACAGAGAGAACCTACGAGCAGTACTTC
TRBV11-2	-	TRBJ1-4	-	CASSRPEEKLFF	TGTGCCAGCAGCCGCCCGGAAGAAAAACTGTTTTTT
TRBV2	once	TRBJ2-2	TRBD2	CASSERTGAGVTGELFF	TGTGCCAGCAGTGAAAGAACGGGAGCGGGAGTAACCGGGGAGCTGTTTTTT
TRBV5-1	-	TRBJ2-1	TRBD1	CASSLAGSGGHNEQFF	TGCGCCAGCAGCTTGGCAGGGTCAGGGGGCCACAATGAGCAGTTCTTC
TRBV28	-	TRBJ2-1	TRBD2	CASSPYGTRGEQFF	TGTGCCAGCAGTCCTTATGGGACTAGGGGAGAGCAGTTCTTC
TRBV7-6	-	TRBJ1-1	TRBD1	CASSPLQGRTGTEAFF	TGTGCCAGCAGCCCCCTGCAGGGTAGGACAGGCACTGAAGCTTTCTTT
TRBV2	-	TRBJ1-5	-	CASSALGQPQHF	TGTGCCAGCAGCGCCTTAGGTCAGCCCCAGCATTTT
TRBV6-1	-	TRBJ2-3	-	CASSDGGVGDTQYF	TGTGCCAGCAGTGATGGGGGTGTCGGGGATACGCAGTATTTT